Listed below are T cell receptor beta chains from one sample, sequenced in a study of T-cell memory formation after mild COVID-19. Each CDR3 protein is one row after TCRdb ran MiXCR on the 5' RACE reads. This table has 550,000 to 700,000 distinct CDR3 sequences, 15% to 20% appearing once. Sequencing input: PBMCs or a T cell subset sorted from them (not recorded which). The receptor set was obtained from an adult woman who had mild COVID-19 (a few samples of this study predate the infection). Cell type and time point are not known. The CDR3 runs from the conserved cysteine through the conserved F or W. The D gene is left open where the match is weak. Only some rows state a clone size, as once, few, many or a class for expanded clones.

TRBJ2-3 | NA | TRBV25-1 | TRBD1 | CASSESPGQGTDTQYF | TGTGCCAGCAGTGAATCCCCGGGACAGGGCACAGATACGCAGTATTTT
TRBJ2-1 | few | TRBV12-1 | NA | CATPPSGGGYNEQFF | TGTGCCACCCCACCGTCGGGGGGGGGCTACAATGAGCAGTTCTTC
TRBJ1-2 | NA | TRBV6-6 | TRBD1 | CASSYPQGVMRGYTF | TGTGCCAGCAGTTACCCACAGGGGGTCATGCGTGGCTACACCTTC
TRBJ2-3 | NA | TRBV27 | NA | CASRALGTDTQYF | TGTGCCAGCCGAGCCCTTGGCACAGATACGCAGTATTTT
TRBJ1-2 | few | TRBV29-1 | TRBD1 | CSVQDRDYGYTF | TGCAGCGTCCAGGACAGGGACTATGGCTACACCTTC
TRBJ2-1 | few | TRBV4-1 | TRBD2 | CATSGGGASYNEQFF | TGCGCCACCTCTGGCGGGGGGGCCTCCTACAATGAGCAGTTCTTC
TRBJ2-2 | few | TRBV7-2 | NA | CASSPVGHRVQGGELFF | TGTGCCAGCAGCCCGGTGGGGCACAGGGTACAAGGCGGGGAGCTGTTTTTT
TRBJ2-5 | few | TRBV7-7 | TRBD1 | CASSPPTRGRETQYF | TGTGCTAGCAGCCCGCCTACCAGGGGGCGGGAGACCCAGTACTTC
TRBJ2-1 | NA | TRBV4-3 | NA | CASSQDSQGNYNEQFF | TGCGCCAGCAGCCAAGACTCCCAGGGGAATTATAATGAGCAGTTCTTC
TRBJ1-5 | NA | TRBV5-6 | NA | CASSLGGGDQPQHF | TGTGCCAGCAGCTTGGGAGGGGGAGATCAGCCCCAGCATTTT
TRBJ2-3 | NA | TRBV11-2 | TRBD2 | CASSFGAGGSTDTQYF | TGTGCCAGCAGCTTTGGTGCGGGGGGCTCCACAGATACGCAGTATTTT
TRBJ2-1 | few | TRBV7-8 | TRBD2 | CASSLVGLAGRNEQFF | TGTGCCAGCAGCTTAGTCGGGCTAGCGGGGAGGAATGAGCAGTTCTTC
TRBJ2-1 | NA | TRBV9 | TRBD2 | CASSATGTSGYNEQFF | TGTGCCAGCAGCGCGACTGGGACTAGCGGTTACAATGAGCAGTTCTTC
TRBJ2-5 | NA | TRBV6-2/TRBV6-3 | NA | CASRTEGAVETQYF | TGTGCCAGCAGGACGGAGGGGGCGGTGGAGACCCAGTACTTC
TRBJ2-7 | many | TRBV5-1 | NA | CASSSDLLSSYEQYF | TGCGCCAGCAGCTCGGACTTGCTTAGCTCCTACGAGCAGTACTTC
TRBJ2-3 | few | TRBV4-1 | NA | CASSQESQFDTQYF | TGCGCCAGCAGCCAAGAATCTCAGTTTGATACGCAGTATTTT
TRBJ2-2 | few | TRBV20-1 | TRBD2 | CSASGLAGGAGELFF | TGCAGTGCTTCGGGACTAGCGGGAGGGGCCGGGGAGCTGTTTTTT
TRBJ2-3 | few | TRBV5-1 | TRBD2 | CASSIRTSGDWISSTDTQYF | TGCGCCAGCAGCATTCGGACTAGCGGGGATTGGATTTCTAGCACAGATACGCAGTATTTT
TRBJ2-3 | NA | TRBV11-2 | NA | CASSLRRWSTDTQYF | TGTGCCAGCAGCTTACGACGATGGAGCACAGATACGCAGTATTTT
TRBJ1-2 | NA | TRBV13 | NA | CASTFGTGLYGYTF | TGTGCCAGCACCTTTGGTACAGGGCTCTATGGCTACACCTTC
TRBJ2-7 | NA | TRBV20-1 | TRBD2 | CSAATSLDEQYF | TGCAGTGCCGCGACTAGCCTGGACGAGCAGTACTTC
TRBJ2-7 | NA | TRBV6-1 | NA | CASNRRVTSYEQYF | TGTGCCAGCAACCGGCGGGTTACCTCCTACGAGCAGTACTTC
TRBJ1-2 | NA | TRBV30 | NA | CAWNGGQYYGYTF | TGTGCCTGGAACGGGGGGCAATACTATGGCTACACCTTC
TRBJ2-1 | few | TRBV7-2 | NA | CASSLAGTSKQFF | TGTGCCAGCAGCTTAGCCGGAACTAGCAAGCAGTTCTTC
TRBJ2-1 | NA | TRBV5-5 | TRBD1 | CASSLTTWTGGYNEQFF | TGTGCCAGCAGCTTAACGACCTGGACAGGGGGGTACAATGAGCAGTTCTTC
TRBJ2-3 | few | TRBV5-6 | TRBD2 | CASSHGLAGFPTDTQYF | TGTGCCAGCAGCCACGGACTAGCGGGGTTCCCGACAGATACGCAGTATTTT
TRBJ2-7 | NA | TRBV29-1 | NA | CSVVESSYEQYF | TGCAGCGTTGTAGAGAGCTCCTACGAGCAGTACTTC
TRBJ2-3 | NA | TRBV20-1 | NA | CSARGGVRGTDTQYF | TGCAGTGCTAGGGGAGGAGTTAGGGGAACAGATACGCAGTATTTT
TRBJ1-1 | NA | TRBV6-2/TRBV6-3 | NA | CASRHGPPYLTEAFF | TGTGCCAGCAGACACGGGCCCCCGTACCTCACTGAAGCTTTCTTT
TRBJ2-2 | NA | TRBV6-5 | TRBD1 | CASRLGQGFTGELFF | TGTGCCAGCAGGTTGGGACAGGGCTTCACCGGGGAGCTGTTTTTT
TRBJ2-3 | NA | TRBV4-3 | NA | CASSRRMSSTDTQYF | TGCGCCAGCAGCCGGCGGATGTCTAGCACAGATACGCAGTATTTT
TRBJ2-1 | NA | TRBV20-1 | NA | CSARDGAGGGSYNEQFF | TGCAGTGCTAGAGATGGGGCCGGGGGTGGCTCCTACAATGAGCAGTTCTTC
TRBJ2-1 | NA | TRBV2 | NA | CASTVLGGGSDEQFF | TGTGCCAGCACCGTGTTAGGGGGGGGTTCGGATGAGCAGTTCTTC
TRBJ2-7 | NA | TRBV6-6 | NA | CASSYRSQLGYEQYF | TGTGCCAGCAGTTACAGATCCCAACTCGGCTACGAGCAGTACTTC
TRBJ1-5 | NA | TRBV5-6 | NA | CASKEYAGNQPQHF | TGTGCCAGCAAAGAGTACGCCGGAAATCAGCCCCAGCATTTT
TRBJ1-1 | few | TRBV6-2/TRBV6-3 | NA | CASRGVGEYTEAFF | TGTGCCAGCAGGGGGGTGGGGGAATATACTGAAGCTTTCTTT
TRBJ1-2 | NA | TRBV6-5 | NA | CASRAGKLSYGYTF | TGTGCCAGCAGGGCAGGGAAGTTGAGCTATGGCTACACCTTC
TRBJ1-3 | NA | TRBV7-2 | NA | CASSRPNKDTKGNTIYF | TGTGCCAGCAGTCGCCCCAACAAAGACACCAAAGGAAACACCATATATTTT
TRBJ2-3 | NA | TRBV24-1 | TRBD2 | CATSESLGEGTSWLTDTQYF | TGTGCCACCAGTGAATCCTTAGGCGAAGGGACTAGTTGGTTGACAGATACGCAGTATTTT
TRBJ1-1 | NA | TRBV7-2 | TRBD1 | CVSRPIQGAGAEAFF | TGTGTCAGCAGACCTATCCAGGGGGCAGGGGCTGAAGCTTTCTTT
TRBJ2-7 | NA | TRBV27 | NA | CASSFGRSSYEQYF | TGTGCCAGCAGTTTTGGGCGAAGCTCCTACGAGCAGTACTTC
TRBJ1-2 | NA | TRBV5-6 | NA | CASSLAAARGYTF | TGTGCCAGCAGCTTGGCGGCAGCTCGAGGCTACACCTTC
TRBJ2-2 | few | TRBV24-1 | NA | CATSGGTVLTGELFF | TGTGCCACCAGTGGCGGGACAGTACTCACCGGGGAGCTGTTTTTT
TRBJ1-5 | NA | TRBV10-3 | NA | CAIKRDTNQPQHF | TGTGCCATAAAACGGGACACTAATCAGCCCCAGCATTTT
TRBJ2-7 | NA | TRBV4-3 | TRBD1 | CASSQDTGQGYEQYF | TGCGCCAGCAGCCAAGATACAGGACAGGGATACGAGCAGTACTTC
TRBJ2-7 | NA | TRBV29-1 | TRBD2 | CSALAGGSSYEQYF | TGCAGCGCCCTAGCGGGAGGAAGCTCCTACGAGCAGTACTTC
TRBJ2-5 | NA | TRBV6-5 | NA | CASSYTRLGTRRETQYF | TGTGCCAGCAGTTACACTAGACTCGGAACTCGTCGGGAGACCCAGTACTTC
TRBJ2-1 | NA | TRBV29-1 | NA | CSVPGPSAYNEQFF | TGCAGCGTTCCCGGACCCTCAGCCTACAATGAGCAGTTCTTC
TRBJ2-7 | NA | TRBV6-5 | NA | CASSYRAAYEQYF | TGTGCCAGCAGTTACAGGGCAGCCTACGAGCAGTACTTC